These T cell receptor beta chains were read from a single sample in a study of blood T cells in healthy people across ages. TCRdb itself ran the 5' RACE reads through MiXCR, one entry per CDR3 protein. The profile covers roughly 800,000 distinct CDR3 sequences, with over 45% appearing a single time and roughly 20% taken by the ten largest. Sequencing was performed on blood. All receptors come from a man aged 30 to 39 in good health. Both conserved end residues are part of each CDR3. The order of the fields is clone size, J gene, D gene, V gene, CDR3 DNA, CDR3 protein. The D gene is left open where the match is weak. The size of a clone is reported for some rows only, either as once, few or many, or as a class for expanded clones.

clone size: .; J gene: TRBJ2-1; D gene: TRBD2; V gene: TRBV20-1; CDR3 DNA: TGCAGTGCTAGTCTAGCGGGAGGGGCCCAAGAGACCCAGTTCTTC; CDR3 protein: CSASLAGGAQETQFF
clone size: once; J gene: TRBJ1-6; D gene: .; V gene: TRBV7-2; CDR3 DNA: TGTGCCAGCGGGACCTATTCACCCCTCCACTTT; CDR3 protein: CASGTYSPLHF
clone size: .; J gene: TRBJ2-4; D gene: .; V gene: TRBV9; CDR3 DNA: TGTGCCAGCAGCACCACCGGGACTCCTATGGACATTCAGTACTTC; CDR3 protein: CASSTTGTPMDIQYF
clone size: .; J gene: TRBJ2-7; D gene: TRBD2; V gene: TRBV2; CDR3 DNA: TGTGCCACTAACTCCGGGACTAGCGGGTCATCCTACGAGCAGTACTTC; CDR3 protein: CATNSGTSGSSYEQYF
clone size: .; J gene: TRBJ2-1; D gene: TRBD1; V gene: TRBV24-1; CDR3 DNA: TGTGCCACCAGTGATGCCCAGGGGGACAATGAGCAGTTCTTC; CDR3 protein: CATSDAQGDNEQFF
clone size: .; J gene: TRBJ1-1; D gene: .; V gene: TRBV12-3/TRBV12-4; CDR3 DNA: TGTGCCAGCAGTTTAATCGCCCAGTCAGCTTTCTTT; CDR3 protein: CASSLIAQSAFF
clone size: .; J gene: TRBJ1-4; D gene: .; V gene: TRBV12-3/TRBV12-4; CDR3 DNA: TGTGCCAGCAGTCCCCATTGGGGGAATGAAAAACTGTTTTTT; CDR3 protein: CASSPHWGNEKLFF
clone size: .; J gene: TRBJ1-3; D gene: .; V gene: TRBV20-1; CDR3 DNA: TGCAGTGCGCGGGACGGCCGCTCTGGAAACACCATATATTTT; CDR3 protein: CSARDGRSGNTIYF
clone size: .; J gene: TRBJ2-6; D gene: .; V gene: TRBV4-2; CDR3 DNA: TGTGCCAGCAGACAACCCAGGAACTCTGGGGCCAACGTCCTGACTTTC; CDR3 protein: CASRQPRNSGANVLTF
clone size: once; J gene: TRBJ2-5; D gene: TRBD2; V gene: TRBV7-2; CDR3 DNA: TGTGCCAGCAGCTTAATCCCGGGAGGGGGGGTACGCCAAGAGACCCAGTACTTC; CDR3 protein: CASSLIPGGGVRQETQYF
clone size: few; J gene: TRBJ1-6; D gene: TRBD1; V gene: TRBV20-1; CDR3 DNA: TGCAGTGCTAGAGATCCCGGGACAGGCAATTCACCCCTCCACTTT; CDR3 protein: CSARDPGTGNSPLHF
clone size: .; J gene: TRBJ2-7; D gene: TRBD2; V gene: TRBV15; CDR3 DNA: TGTGCCACCAGCAGTTTGGGAATAGCGGGGGGCGAGCAGTACTTC; CDR3 protein: CATSSLGIAGGEQYF
clone size: .; J gene: TRBJ1-1; D gene: .; V gene: TRBV25-1; CDR3 DNA: TGTGCCAGCAGTGACTCCCCCGACTCTGAAGCTTTCTTT; CDR3 protein: CASSDSPDSEAFF
clone size: .; J gene: TRBJ2-7; D gene: .; V gene: TRBV10-3; CDR3 DNA: TGTGCCATCAGCCTGCTAGGGTCCGACAGTAGCTCCTACGAGCAGTACTTC; CDR3 protein: CAISLLGSDSSSYEQYF
clone size: .; J gene: TRBJ2-7; D gene: .; V gene: TRBV29-1; CDR3 DNA: TGCAGCGTTACTCTTGACAGCGCCTACGAGCAGTACTTC; CDR3 protein: CSVTLDSAYEQYF
clone size: .; J gene: TRBJ2-1; D gene: .; V gene: TRBV27; CDR3 DNA: TGTGCCAGCAGTCGGCTCGGGTATGGTAACAATGAGCAGTTCTTC; CDR3 protein: CASSRLGYGNNEQFF
clone size: few; J gene: TRBJ1-2; D gene: .; V gene: TRBV3-1; CDR3 DNA: TGTGCCAGCAGCTTCGAAGCTAACTATGGCTACACCTTC; CDR3 protein: CASSFEANYGYTF
clone size: few; J gene: TRBJ1-5; D gene: .; V gene: TRBV29-1; CDR3 DNA: TGCAGCGTTGAAGGACCTGGCAATCAGCCCCAGCATTTT; CDR3 protein: CSVEGPGNQPQHF
clone size: .; J gene: TRBJ1-2; D gene: .; V gene: TRBV4-3; CDR3 DNA: TGCGCCAGCAGCCAAGAATTTGACACTACAAGGGGGGATGGCTACACCTTC; CDR3 protein: CASSQEFDTTRGDGYTF
clone size: few; J gene: TRBJ2-7; D gene: TRBD2; V gene: TRBV6-6; CDR3 DNA: TGTGCCAGCAAAAACCAACCTAGCGGGCTCTACGAGCAGTACTTC; CDR3 protein: CASKNQPSGLYEQYF
clone size: .; J gene: TRBJ2-1; D gene: .; V gene: TRBV29-1; CDR3 DNA: TGCAGCGTTGAGGGGGAGAAGAGCTCCTACAATGAGCAGTTCTTC; CDR3 protein: CSVEGEKSSYNEQFF
clone size: .; J gene: TRBJ2-5; D gene: .; V gene: TRBV29-1; CDR3 DNA: TGCAGCTACGAGAAGGGAGAGACCCAGTACTTC; CDR3 protein: CSYEKGETQYF
clone size: once; J gene: TRBJ2-5; D gene: TRBD2; V gene: TRBV20-1; CDR3 DNA: TGCAGTGCTCAGCCCGGGACTAGCGGACAAGAGACCCAGTACTTC; CDR3 protein: CSAQPGTSGQETQYF
clone size: .; J gene: TRBJ2-3; D gene: TRBD2; V gene: TRBV5-1; CDR3 DNA: TGCGCCAGCAGCTTGTCTAGCGGGAGCTCGGATACGCAGTATTTT; CDR3 protein: CASSLSSGSSDTQYF
clone size: .; J gene: TRBJ2-7; D gene: .; V gene: TRBV27; CDR3 DNA: TGTGCCAGCAGTCCGCCCGGGCGGGATTTTTCCTACGAGCAGTACTTC; CDR3 protein: CASSPPGRDFSYEQYF
clone size: .; J gene: TRBJ2-1; D gene: TRBD2; V gene: TRBV20-1; CDR3 DNA: TGCGGTGCTAAACTAGCGGGTAGCAGGGAGCAGTTCTTC; CDR3 protein: CGAKLAGSREQFF
clone size: .; J gene: TRBJ2-2; D gene: .; V gene: TRBV27; CDR3 DNA: TGTGCCAGTGCGATGTGGGGGAGCACCGGGGAGCTGTTTTTT; CDR3 protein: CASAMWGSTGELFF
clone size: .; J gene: TRBJ2-6; D gene: .; V gene: TRBV12-3/TRBV12-4; CDR3 DNA: TGTGCCAGCAGCCCCCAGGACGCTGGGGCCAACGTCCTGACTTTC; CDR3 protein: CASSPQDAGANVLTF
clone size: .; J gene: TRBJ2-7; D gene: .; V gene: TRBV28; CDR3 DNA: TGTGCCAGCAGTTTCCCGCGCAGGGGGGGAAGCTACGAGCAGTACTTC; CDR3 protein: CASSFPRRGGSYEQYF
clone size: .; J gene: TRBJ2-7; D gene: .; V gene: TRBV28; CDR3 DNA: TGTGCCAGCCGGTGCTACGAGCAGTACTTC; CDR3 protein: CASRCYEQYF
clone size: .; J gene: TRBJ2-7; D gene: .; V gene: TRBV10-3; CDR3 DNA: TGTGCCATCTATGCGGATTCCTACAATGAGCAGTACTTC; CDR3 protein: CAIYADSYNEQYF
clone size: .; J gene: TRBJ1-1; D gene: .; V gene: TRBV5-1; CDR3 DNA: TGCGCCAGCAGCTTGGTACCGATGAACACTGAAGCTTTCTTT; CDR3 protein: CASSLVPMNTEAFF
clone size: .; J gene: TRBJ2-4; D gene: .; V gene: TRBV6-6; CDR3 DNA: TGTGCCAGCAGTTTAAGTGAGGTCCTGGGCAAAAACATTCAGTACTTC; CDR3 protein: CASSLSEVLGKNIQYF
clone size: once; J gene: TRBJ1-2; D gene: .; V gene: TRBV5-5; CDR3 DNA: TGTGCCAGCAGCCCGGGGGACGTTGACTATGGCTACACCTTC; CDR3 protein: CASSPGDVDYGYTF
clone size: .; J gene: TRBJ2-7; D gene: .; V gene: TRBV30; CDR3 DNA: TGTGCCTGGAGTGTAGTAGGGCTCGGCGAGCAGTACTTC; CDR3 protein: CAWSVVGLGEQYF
clone size: .; J gene: TRBJ2-1; D gene: TRBD2; V gene: TRBV7-2; CDR3 DNA: TGTGTCAGCAGCTTACTAGCTAGCGGGGGCCACAATGAGCAGTTCTTC; CDR3 protein: CVSSLLASGGHNEQFF
clone size: .; J gene: TRBJ2-7; D gene: .; V gene: TRBV13; CDR3 DNA: TGTGCCAGCAGCTCCCGTCGACCCGAGCAGTACTTC; CDR3 protein: CASSSRRPEQYF
clone size: .; J gene: TRBJ2-1; D gene: TRBD2; V gene: TRBV4-2; CDR3 DNA: TGTGCCAGCAGCCAAGGGCTAGCGGGGGGGCCCAATGAGCAGTTCTTC; CDR3 protein: CASSQGLAGGPNEQFF
clone size: .; J gene: TRBJ2-1; D gene: .; V gene: TRBV6-2/TRBV6-3; CDR3 DNA: TGTGCCAGCAGTTACGGACAGAATAAGTTCTTC; CDR3 protein: CASSYGQNKFF
clone size: few; J gene: TRBJ2-7; D gene: .; V gene: TRBV7-2; CDR3 DNA: TGTGCCAGCAGCTTAGGGGGATCGACCGAGCAGTACTTC; CDR3 protein: CASSLGGSTEQYF
clone size: few; J gene: TRBJ2-7; D gene: .; V gene: TRBV15; CDR3 DNA: TGTGCCACCAGCAGAGTTCCGGGGGGCGCATACGAGCAGTACTTC; CDR3 protein: CATSRVPGGAYEQYF
clone size: few; J gene: TRBJ2-1; D gene: .; V gene: TRBV20-1; CDR3 DNA: TGCAGTGTTGAGGGGGGCGGGAGTTTCCTCTACAATGAGCAGTTCTTC; CDR3 protein: CSVEGGGSFLYNEQFF
clone size: .; J gene: TRBJ1-2; D gene: .; V gene: TRBV25-1; CDR3 DNA: TGTGCCAGCAGTGAACCGGCAGGGCCGGGACTTTATGGCTACACCTTC; CDR3 protein: CASSEPAGPGLYGYTF
clone size: many; J gene: TRBJ2-7; D gene: .; V gene: TRBV25-1; CDR3 DNA: TGTGCCAGCAGTGAACTGGGCTCCTACGAGCAGTACTTC; CDR3 protein: CASSELGSYEQYF
clone size: .; J gene: TRBJ2-7; D gene: .; V gene: TRBV20-1; CDR3 DNA: TGCAGTGCTAGCGCCGGGGCTTTAAACGAGCAGTACTTC; CDR3 protein: CSASAGALNEQYF
clone size: .; J gene: TRBJ1-2; D gene: .; V gene: TRBV7-2; CDR3 DNA: TGTGCCAGCAGCATCAGCCGGGACCTCTATGGCTACACCTTC; CDR3 protein: CASSISRDLYGYTF
clone size: .; J gene: TRBJ1-2; D gene: TRBD1; V gene: TRBV4-2; CDR3 DNA: TGTGCCAGCAGCCAAGATCGGGGACAGGCTACTAACTATGGCTACACCTTC; CDR3 protein: CASSQDRGQATNYGYTF
clone size: .; J gene: TRBJ2-1; D gene: .; V gene: TRBV7-2; CDR3 DNA: TGTGCCAGCAGCTTAGCGCTCTATGAGCAGTTCTTC; CDR3 protein: CASSLALYEQFF
clone size: .; J gene: TRBJ2-7; D gene: .; V gene: TRBV4-2; CDR3 DNA: TGTGCCAGCAGCCAGTCCGGGAGTTCTTCCTACAATGAGCAGTACTTC; CDR3 protein: CASSQSGSSSYNEQYF
clone size: few; J gene: TRBJ2-3; D gene: .; V gene: TRBV7-2; CDR3 DNA: TGTGCCAGCAGCCAGACTAGTTCTAGCACAGATACGCAGTATTTT; CDR3 protein: CASSQTSSSTDTQYF
clone size: once; J gene: TRBJ2-1; D gene: .; V gene: TRBV15; CDR3 DNA: TGTGCCACCACCTCGGGTGTTTGGGACAATGAGCAGTTCTTC; CDR3 protein: CATTSGVWDNEQFF
clone size: few; J gene: TRBJ1-1; D gene: .; V gene: TRBV29-1; CDR3 DNA: TGCAGCGCCGCGGGAAACACTGAAGCTTTCTTT; CDR3 protein: CSAAGNTEAFF
clone size: .; J gene: TRBJ1-2; D gene: .; V gene: TRBV6-5; CDR3 DNA: TGTGCCAGCAGTTACTTGGGTCCTCGGGGCTATGGCTACACCTTC; CDR3 protein: CASSYLGPRGYGYTF
clone size: .; J gene: TRBJ1-2; D gene: .; V gene: TRBV7-2; CDR3 DNA: TGTGCCAGCAGCTTAGAGGGAATTTGGTCTGGCTACACCTTC; CDR3 protein: CASSLEGIWSGYTF
clone size: .; J gene: TRBJ1-6; D gene: .; V gene: TRBV27; CDR3 DNA: TGTGCCAGCAGTTTATCCGCGTTTATGGGTGTGGCATTGAGCCCACCTCTTAATTCACCCCTCCACTTT; CDR3 protein: CASSLSAFMGVALSPPLNSPLHF